Presented here are 27 T cell receptor beta chains from one specimen sequenced in a study of CD8+CD57+ T cells in acquired aplastic anemia. Researchers used genomic DNA as the template to profile TCR beta VDJ and CDR3. TCRdb independently ran MiXCR on the reads; one entry per CDR3 protein. The sample has approximately 200,000 distinct CDR3 sequences, over 60% seen once; the top ten hold 25% to 30%. Sequences were obtained from sorted CD4+, CD8+, or CD8+CD57+ T cells (not recorded which) from PBMCs. These receptors originate from a human donor in good health.

This chain links TRBV2 with TRBJ2-7; D gene unclear. The CDR3 has 14 amino acids. Trimming left V 3 bases short and J 2 bases short, with 11 bases between. The germline gives CDR1 SNHLY, CDR2 FYNNEI. In DNA form, the CDR3 reads TGTGCCAGCAGTGACCCCCGGTCGGCCTACGAGCAGTACTTC. This sequence encodes CASSDPRSAYEQYF.

As for this clonotype: A much bigger clone sits one base away, suggesting this may be a read error. The CDR3 here is CASGVSYEQHF. CDR3 coding DNA: TGTGCCAGCGGGGTTAGCTACGAGCAGCACTTC. V and J are TRBV6-2 or TRBV6-3 and TRBJ2-7; no clear D. CDR3 length: 11 residues. Germline assignment: CDR1 MNHEY and CDR2 SVGEGT.

The CDR3 sequence: CSATPGLATGELFF. In DNA, the CDR3 is TGCAGTGCCACCCCAGGACTAGCAACCGGGGAGCTGTTTTTT. J is TRBJ2-2 and V is TRBV20-1; 8 positions match TRBD2. CDR1 is DFQATT, CDR2 SNEGSKA, per germline (reference sequence). The CDR3 has 14 residues. Trimming at V came to 6 bases and at J to 5 bases, leaving 8 bases not matched to a gene.

The chain uses TRBV7-2 and TRBJ2-5; D not resolved. There are 15 residues in the CDR3. Germline V gives CDR1 SGHTA, CDR2 FQGNSA. V was clipped by 5 bases and J by 1 base, with 14 bases between them. The CDR3 DNA reads as TGTGCCAGCAGCCGCCCCCCGGTCGTCCAAGAGACCCAGTACTTC. Protein product: CASSRPPVVQETQYF.

As for this clonotype: An end of the junction differs from the germline gene, which may be a read error. The rearrangement joins TRBV7-2 to TRBJ1-2, with D perhaps TRBD1 (6 bases). Germline V gene sequence: CDR1 SGHTA, CDR2 FQGNSA. The CDR3 is made up of 14 amino acids. The CDR3 nucleotides are TGCGCCAGCAGCCAGTCAGGGGATTACTATGGCTACACCTTC. This encodes CASSQSGDYYGYTF.

V is TRBV7-9 and J is TRBJ1-5; D not certain. Trimming took 6 bases from V and 6 from J, leaving 15 bases between them. The CDR3 is made up of 14 amino acids. Germline lookup yields CDR1 SEHNR and CDR2 FQNEAQ (reference sequence). CDR3 residues: CASSFSGYGQPQHF. The CDR3 DNA reads as TGTGCCAGCAGTTTCAGCGGATATGGTCAGCCCCAGCATTTT.

The chain recombines TRBV2 with TRBJ2-1; the match to TRBD2 covers 9 bases. Germline V gene sequence: CDR1 SNHLY, CDR2 FYNNEI. This CDR3 is 16 amino acids long. Germline trimming cut 8 bases from V and 6 bases from J; bases unmatched to any gene: 14. CDR3 DNA sequence: TGTGCCAGCCCTGCTTCGGCTAGCGGGACGGGCAATGAGCAGTTCTTC. Amino acids: CASPASASGTGNEQFF.

A remark on this clonotype: Germline and junction disagree at one end, which may indicate a read error. The chain employs TRBV7-8 and TRBJ2-7; TRBD1 aligns across 9 bases. This CDR3 is built from 15 residues. The germline gives CDR1 SGHVS, CDR2 FQNEAQ. DNA of the CDR3: TGTGCCAGCAGCCAGAACCGGGACAGGGTCTACGAGCAGTATTTC. Amino acids: CASSQNRDRVYEQYF.

The sample holds one count of this clonotype. J is TRBJ2-7 and V is TRBV7-8, with 7 bases fitting TRBD1. The CDR3 totals 15 residues. Per the germline V gene, CDR1 is SGHVS and CDR2 is FQNEAQ. V dropped 6 bases and J dropped 5; count of bases not matched to a gene: 13. The CDR3 sequence: CASSHSVTGINEQYF. The CDR3 DNA follows: TGTGCCAGCAGTCACTCGGTGACAGGGATCAACGAGCAGTACTTC.

Comment on this clonotype: One end of the junction is discordant with germline, which a read error may explain. The chain employs TRBV15 and TRBJ2-1; TRBD2 matches 7 bases. In germline, CDR1 is LNHNV, CDR2 YYDKDF (reference sequence). The CDR3 has 15 amino acids. CDR3 region: CATSRAGDSYNEQFF. CDR3 DNA: TGTGCTACCAGCAGGGCGGGAGACTCCTACAATGAGCAGTTCTTC.

This clonotype was recorded many times. The chain has TRBV14 and TRBJ1-2; tentative D call: TRBD1 (6 bases). V was cut by 0 bases and J by 4 bases, with 12 bases left in between. The CDR3 contains 15 residues. Germline values: CDR1 SGHDN, CDR2 FVKESK. The CDR3 nucleotides are TGTGCCAGCAGCCAAGATCTGGGGGCTCCCTATGGCTACACCTTC. Protein: CASSQDLGAPYGYTF.

The CDR3 is CASSLGGLNYGYTF. CDR3 nucleotides: TGTGCCAGCAGCTTGGGGGGCCTTAACTATGGCTACACCTTC. V and J are TRBV5-8 and TRBJ1-2, with D possibly being TRBD1 (5 bases). The CDR3 extends over 14 amino acids. V was cut by 0 bases and J by 1 base, with 7 bases left in between. Germline V gene data show CDR1 as SGHTS and CDR2 as YDEGEE.

Note on this clonotype: A read error may produce the germline difference seen at one junction end. The chain has TRBV20-1 and TRBJ2-7; 8 bases map to TRBD1. The CDR3 is 15 amino acids. Germline CDR1 reads DFQATT; CDR2 reads SNEGSKA (reference sequence). CDR3 residues: CNARSRQGPSYEQYF. CDR3 sequence (DNA): TGCAATGCTAGAAGCCGACAGGGGCCCTCCTACGAGCAGTACTTC.

The J gene is TRBJ2-5, the V gene TRBV10-3; a possible D gene is TRBD2 (6 bases). The CDR3 sequence is 10 residues long. V gave up 10 bases and J gave up 5 bases, with 8 bases separating them. Looked up from germline, CDR1 is ENHRY and CDR2 is SYGVKD. The CDR3 region is CATGGETQYF. The DNA of the CDR3 is TGTGCCACCGGAGGGGAGACCCAGTACTTC.

For this clonotype: A clone one base away is much larger, so this may be a read error. The chain carries TRBV4-1 and TRBJ2-5; 9 positions match TRBD2. Trimming at V came to 2 bases and at J to 5 bases, leaving 12 bases not matched to a gene. The CDR3 loop spans 17 amino acids. The germline CDR1 and CDR2 sequences are MGHRA and YSYEKL. The CDR3 DNA reads TGCGCCAGCAGCCAATGGTTTCCAGCGGGGGGTAGTGAGACCCAGTACTTC. Its protein product is CASSQWFPAGGSETQYF.

This clonotype has just one count. V and J are TRBV7-9 and TRBJ1-5, with 7 bases that match TRBD1. Germline values: CDR1 SEHNR, CDR2 FQNEAQ (reference sequence). The V and J ends lost 11 bases and 5 bases, in that order; junction bases with no gene match: 15. This CDR3 spans 15 amino acids. Here the CDR3 DNA reads TGTGCCGGGGGCCCTGTTGGTACAGGGGATCAGCCCCAGCATTTT. Amino acid sequence: CAGGPVGTGDQPQHF.

The CDR3 sequence: CSFSWFGEKLFF. CDR3 nucleotides: TGCTCCTTTTCCTGGTTCGGTGAAAAACTGTTTTTT. The V gene is TRBV20-1, the J gene TRBJ1-4; D gene uncertain. Germline values: CDR1 DFQATT, CDR2 SNEGSKA (reference sequence). CDR3 length equals 12 residues.

The chain is built from TRBV7-3 and TRBJ2-7; TRBD1 matches at 8 bases. CDR1 is SGHTA and CDR2 is FQGTGA in the germline V gene. Trimming at V came to 2 bases and at J to 2 bases, leaving 5 bases not matched to a gene. This CDR3 is built from 15 residues. In nucleotides, the CDR3 is TGTGCCAGCAGCTTACCGTCAGGGGGCACCTACGAGCAGTACTTC. It is translated as CASSLPSGGTYEQYF.

This clonotype was detected only once. V and J are TRBV2 and TRBJ1-2; D gene uncertain. CDR1 is SNHLY and CDR2 is FYNNEI in the germline V gene. The ends were cut back, 6 bases at V and 4 bases at J, with 15 bases in the middle. This CDR3 is 14 amino acids long. The CDR3: CASRREPKPYGYTF. The CDR3 DNA reads as TGTGCCAGCAGGAGGGAACCAAAACCCTATGGCTACACCTTC.

This clonotype was picked up one time. The chain is built from TRBV7-2 and TRBJ2-3; 9 nucleotides agree with TRBD2. This CDR3 is built from 15 residues. Trimming at V came to 5 bases and at J to 2 bases, leaving 5 bases not matched to a gene. Germline-derived CDR1 and CDR2 are SGHTA and FQGNSA. As DNA, the CDR3 is TGTGCCAGCAGCCGACTAGCGGCTATCACAGATACGCAGTATTTT. Its translation is CASSRLAAITDTQYF.

There are a few counts of this clonotype. J is TRBJ2-7 and V is TRBV15; no definite D call. CDR3 length: 13 amino acids. V lost 0 bases and J lost 2, with 5 bases in between. Germline-derived CDR1 and CDR2 are LNHNV and YYDKDF (reference sequence). The CDR3 loop is CATSRDGAYEQYF. CDR3 in DNA: TGTGCCACCAGCAGAGATGGGGCCTACGAGCAGTACTTC. The full variable domain, with the rest looked up from reference TRBV15 and TRBJ2-7, is DAMVIQNPRYQVTQFGKPVTLSCSQTLNHNVMYWYQQKSSQAPKLLFHYYDKDFNNEADTPDNFQSRRPNTSFCFLDIRSPGLGDTAMYLCATSRDGAYEQYFGPGTRLTVT.

The chain is built from TRBV24-1 and TRBJ1-1; TRBD1 is a possible D gene (5 bases). Germline-derived CDR1 and CDR2 are KGHDR and SFDVKD. This CDR3 is built from 13 residues. V was trimmed by 5 bases and J by 6 bases, leaving 12 bases between them. The CDR3 reads CATSGRASPEAFF. The CDR3 DNA reads TGTGCCACCAGTGGCAGGGCGAGTCCTGAAGCTTTCTTT.

V is TRBV25-1 and J is TRBJ2-7, with 8 bases that match TRBD2. This CDR3 is built from 15 residues. CDR1 is MGHDK, CDR2 SYGVNS, per germline. V lost 5 bases, J lost 4 bases, and 10 bases stayed unmatched. CDR3 in amino acids: CASSRVGSGGYEQYF. CDR3 nucleotide sequence: TGTGCCAGCAGTCGGGTAGGAAGCGGGGGTTACGAGCAGTACTTC.

This chain links TRBV9 with TRBJ2-7, with TRBD2 matching 12 bases. The CDR3 runs to 16 residues. The V segment lost 2 bases and the J segment 2 bases; nucleotides outside the gene matches: 5. Germline CDR1 and CDR2: SGDLS and YYNGEE. The CDR3 DNA sequence: TGTGCCAGCAGCGTCCGGACTAGCGGGAAAACCTACGAGCAGTACTTC. It yields the protein CASSVRTSGKTYEQYF.

This clonotype was picked up a small number of times. The chain recombines TRBV2 with TRBJ2-7, with D perhaps TRBD2 (5 bases). This CDR3 contains 13 residues. Germline assignment: CDR1 SNHLY and CDR2 FYNNEI. V gave up 0 bases and J gave up 6 bases, with 9 bases separating them. For the CDR3, the DNA is TGTGCCAGCAGTGAAGCTGAGGGTGGCGAGCAGTACTTC. This encodes CASSEAEGGEQYF. Combining the CDR3 with reference TRBV2 and TRBJ2-7 gives the whole variable domain EPEVTQTPSHQVTQMGQEVILRCVPISNHLYFYWYRQILGQKVEFLVSFYNNEISEKSEIFDDQFSVERPDGSNFTLKIRSTKLEDSAMYFCASSEAEGGEQYFGPGTRLTVT.

This clonotype was seen repeatedly, ten times or more. This chain uses TRBV9 with TRBJ2-1, with D hard to call. The CDR3 sequence is 13 residues long. Trimming left V 3 bases short and J 1 base short, with 5 bases between. Germline CDR1 is SGDLS and CDR2 is YYNGEE. The CDR3 region is CASSGESYNEQFF. The CDR3 DNA reads TGTGCCAGCAGCGGAGAGTCCTACAATGAGCAGTTCTTC.

Note on this clonotype: The CDR3 end shows no conserved phenylalanine or tryptophan, and so a read error is likely. The V and J genes are TRBV7-2 and TRBJ1-2; D not resolved. V was trimmed by 1 base and J by 4 bases, leaving 7 bases between them. Germline CDR1 reads SGHTA; CDR2 reads FQGNSA. The CDR3 spans 13 residues. CDR3: CASSLEGLYGYTS. The CDR3 bases are TGTGCCAGCAGCTTAGAAGGTCTCTATGGCTACACCTCC.